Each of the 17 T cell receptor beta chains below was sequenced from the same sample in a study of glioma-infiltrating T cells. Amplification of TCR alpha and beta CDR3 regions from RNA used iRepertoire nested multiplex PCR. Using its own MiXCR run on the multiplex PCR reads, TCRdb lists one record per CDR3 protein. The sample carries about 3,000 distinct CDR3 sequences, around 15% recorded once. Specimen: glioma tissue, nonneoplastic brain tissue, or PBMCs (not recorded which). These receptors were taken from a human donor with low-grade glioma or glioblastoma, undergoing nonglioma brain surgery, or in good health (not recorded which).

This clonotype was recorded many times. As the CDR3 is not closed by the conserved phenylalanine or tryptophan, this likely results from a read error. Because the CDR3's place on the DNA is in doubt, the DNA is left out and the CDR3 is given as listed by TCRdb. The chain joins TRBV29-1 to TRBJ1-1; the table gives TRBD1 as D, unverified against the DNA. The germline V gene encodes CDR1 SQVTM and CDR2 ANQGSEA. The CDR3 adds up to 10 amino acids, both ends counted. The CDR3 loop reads CSVEDPGPSL.

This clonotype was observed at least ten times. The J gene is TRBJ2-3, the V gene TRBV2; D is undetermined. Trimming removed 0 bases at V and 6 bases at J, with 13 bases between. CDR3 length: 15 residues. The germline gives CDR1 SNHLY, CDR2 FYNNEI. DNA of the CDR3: TGTGCCAGCAGTGAAGCAGGCAGAATTGGGGATACGCAGTATTTT. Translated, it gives CASSEAGRIGDTQYF.

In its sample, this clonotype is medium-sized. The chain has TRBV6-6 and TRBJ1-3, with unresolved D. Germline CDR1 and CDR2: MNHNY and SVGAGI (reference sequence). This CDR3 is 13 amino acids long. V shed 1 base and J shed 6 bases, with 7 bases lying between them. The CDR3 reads CASSYFGVNTIYF. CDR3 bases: TGTGCCAGCAGTTACTTTGGCGTAAACACCATATATTTT.

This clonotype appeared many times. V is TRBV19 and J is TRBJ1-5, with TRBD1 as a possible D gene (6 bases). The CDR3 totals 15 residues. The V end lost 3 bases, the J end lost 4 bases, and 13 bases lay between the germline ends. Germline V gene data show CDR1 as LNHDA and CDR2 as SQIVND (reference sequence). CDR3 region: CASSIFRGLNQPQHF. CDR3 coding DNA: TGTGCCAGTAGTATCTTCAGGGGACTTAATCAGCCCCAGCATTTT.

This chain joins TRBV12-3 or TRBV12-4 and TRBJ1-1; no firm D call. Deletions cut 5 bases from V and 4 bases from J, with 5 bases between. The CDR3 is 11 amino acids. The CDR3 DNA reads TGTGCCAGCAGTCAGTTCACTGAAGCTTTCTTT. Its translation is CASSQFTEAFF.

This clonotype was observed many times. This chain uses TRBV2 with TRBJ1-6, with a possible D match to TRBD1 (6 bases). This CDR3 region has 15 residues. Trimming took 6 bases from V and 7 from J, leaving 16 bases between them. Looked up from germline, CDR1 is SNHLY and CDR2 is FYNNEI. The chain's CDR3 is CASRLQGQGNSPLHF. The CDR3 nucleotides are TGTGCCAGCAGGCTACAGGGCCAGGGGAATTCACCCCTCCACTTT.

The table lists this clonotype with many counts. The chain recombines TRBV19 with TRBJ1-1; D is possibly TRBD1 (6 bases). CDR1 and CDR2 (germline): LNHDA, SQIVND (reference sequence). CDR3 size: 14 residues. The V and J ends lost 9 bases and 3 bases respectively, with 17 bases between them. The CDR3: CASDPRDTHTEAFF. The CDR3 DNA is TGTGCCAGCGACCCCCGGGACACTCACACTGAAGCTTTCTTT.

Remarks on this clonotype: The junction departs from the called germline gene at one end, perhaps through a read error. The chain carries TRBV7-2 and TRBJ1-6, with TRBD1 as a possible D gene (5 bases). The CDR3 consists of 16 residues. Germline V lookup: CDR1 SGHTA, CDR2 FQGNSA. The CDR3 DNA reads TGTGCCAGCAGCCCCAGGGCGGATCCAGTTGGTTCACCCCTCTACTTT. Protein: CASSPRADPVGSPLYF.

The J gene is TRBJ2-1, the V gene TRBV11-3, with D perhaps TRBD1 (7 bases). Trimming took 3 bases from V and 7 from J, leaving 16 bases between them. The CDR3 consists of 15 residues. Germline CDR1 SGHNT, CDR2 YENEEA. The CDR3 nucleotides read TGTGCCAGCAGCTTCGCGGGACAGACGGGAAATGAGCAGTTCTTC. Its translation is CASSFAGQTGNEQFF.

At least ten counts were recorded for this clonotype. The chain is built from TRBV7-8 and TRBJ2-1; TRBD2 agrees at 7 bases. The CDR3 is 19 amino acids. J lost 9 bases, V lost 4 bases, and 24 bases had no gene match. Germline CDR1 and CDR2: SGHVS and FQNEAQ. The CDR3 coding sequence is TGTGCCAGCAGCTCCCCCGGGAGGACTGGGCGAAAACTCGGCGGTGAGCAGTTCTTC. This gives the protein CASSSPGRTGRKLGGEQFF.

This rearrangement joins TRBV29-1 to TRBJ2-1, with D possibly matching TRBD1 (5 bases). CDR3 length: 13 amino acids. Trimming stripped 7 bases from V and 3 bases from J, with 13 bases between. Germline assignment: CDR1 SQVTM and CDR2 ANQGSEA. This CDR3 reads CSADRQNYNEQFF. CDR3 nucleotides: TGCAGCGCTGACCGACAGAACTACAATGAGCAGTTCTTC.

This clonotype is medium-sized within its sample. The CDR3 DNA reads TGTGCCAGCAGCTTAGATACACGGCAGCCCCAGCATTTT. It encodes CASSLDTRQPQHF. The rearrangement links TRBV7-6 to TRBJ1-5; unclear D gene. Trimming removed 1 base from V and 7 bases from J, with 8 bases in between. The CDR3 spans 13 residues. Germline values: CDR1 SGHVS, CDR2 FNYEAQ. The full variable domain, in which reference TRBV7-6 and TRBJ1-5 provide the parts outside the CDR3, is GAGVSQSPRYKVTKRGQDVALRCDPISGHVSLYWYRQALGQGPEFLTYFNYEAQQDKSGLPNDRFSAERPEGSISTLTIQRTEQRDSAMYRCASSLDTRQPQHFGDGTRLSIL.

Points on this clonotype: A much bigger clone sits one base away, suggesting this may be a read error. CDR3 nucleotide sequence: TGTGCCAGCAGCCGACAGGGTGATAGCGGGGAGCTGTTTTTT. Translated: CASSRQGDSGELFF. This chain uses TRBV12-3 or TRBV12-4 with TRBJ2-2; 7 bases are a match to TRBD1. J was trimmed by 7 bases and V by 6 bases; bases with no gene match: 8. The length of the CDR3 is 14 residues.

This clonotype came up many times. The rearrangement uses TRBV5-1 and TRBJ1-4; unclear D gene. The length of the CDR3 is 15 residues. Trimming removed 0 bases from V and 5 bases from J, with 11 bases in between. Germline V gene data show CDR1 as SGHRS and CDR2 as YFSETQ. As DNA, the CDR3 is TGCGCCAGCAGCTTGGGGGTTGGGGAAAATGAAAAACTGTTTTTT. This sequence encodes CASSLGVGENEKLFF.

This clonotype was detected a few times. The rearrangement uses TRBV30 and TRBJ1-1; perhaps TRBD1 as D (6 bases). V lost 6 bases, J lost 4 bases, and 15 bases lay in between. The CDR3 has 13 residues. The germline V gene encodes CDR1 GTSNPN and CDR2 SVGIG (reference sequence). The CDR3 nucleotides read TGTGCCTGCATACAGGGATGGGGCACTGAAGCTTTCTTT. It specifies CACIQGWGTEAFF.

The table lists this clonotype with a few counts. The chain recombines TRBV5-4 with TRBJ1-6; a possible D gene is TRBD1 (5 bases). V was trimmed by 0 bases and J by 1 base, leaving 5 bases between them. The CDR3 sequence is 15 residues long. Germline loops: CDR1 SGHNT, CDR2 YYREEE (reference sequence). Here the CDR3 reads CASSLDRSYNSPLHF. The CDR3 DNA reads TGTGCCAGCAGCTTGGACAGGTCCTATAATTCACCCCTCCACTTT.

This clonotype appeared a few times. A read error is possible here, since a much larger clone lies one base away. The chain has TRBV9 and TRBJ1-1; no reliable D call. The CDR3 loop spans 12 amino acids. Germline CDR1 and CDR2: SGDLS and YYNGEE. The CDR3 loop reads CASSEVNIEAFF. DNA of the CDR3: TGTGCCAGCAGCGAGGTAAACATTGAAGCTTTCTTT.